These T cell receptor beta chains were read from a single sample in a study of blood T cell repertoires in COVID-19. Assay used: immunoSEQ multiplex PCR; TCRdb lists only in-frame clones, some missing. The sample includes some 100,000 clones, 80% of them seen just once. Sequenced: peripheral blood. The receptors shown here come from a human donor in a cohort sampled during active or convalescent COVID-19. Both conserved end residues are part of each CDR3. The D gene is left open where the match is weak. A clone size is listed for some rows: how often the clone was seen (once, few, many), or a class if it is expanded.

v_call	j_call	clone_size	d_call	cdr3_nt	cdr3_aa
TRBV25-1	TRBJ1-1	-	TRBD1	TGTGCCAGCAGGGGACAGCAGAACACTGAAGCTTTCTTT	CASRGQQNTEAFF
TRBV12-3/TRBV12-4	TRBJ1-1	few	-	TGTGCCAGCAGAATGCAGGGGCGAGCTTTCTTT	CASRMQGRAFF
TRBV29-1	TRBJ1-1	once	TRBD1	TGCAGCGCTGGGACAGGGGGGGGAACTGAAGCTTTCTTT	CSAGTGGGTEAFF
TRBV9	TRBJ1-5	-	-	TGTGCCAGCAGCGAGACAGGCCTTGGAAGGCCCCAGCATTTT	CASSETGLGRPQHF
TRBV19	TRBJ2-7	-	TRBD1	TGTGCCAGTAGTACCCCGGCCCTGACAGGGACCCACGAGCAGTACTTC	CASSTPALTGTHEQYF
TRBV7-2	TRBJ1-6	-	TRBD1	TGTGCCAGCAGCTTAACGGGGGGGACAGGGCGGTCACCCCTCCACTTT	CASSLTGGTGRSPLHF
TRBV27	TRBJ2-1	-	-	TGTGCCAGCACCGATGGGGCTGAGCAGTTCTTC	CASTDGAEQFF
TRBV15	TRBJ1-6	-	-	TGTGCCACCAGCAGAGATCACAGGGCGCTTATTTCACCCCTCCACTTT	CATSRDHRALISPLHF
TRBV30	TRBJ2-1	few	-	TGTGCCTGGAGCGCGGACTCCCGATACAATGAGCAGTTCTTC	CAWSADSRYNEQFF
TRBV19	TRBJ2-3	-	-	TGTGCCAGTAGTATATCGGGTCCCTCATTATCTCAGTATTTT	CASSISGPSLSQYF
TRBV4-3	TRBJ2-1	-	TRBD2	TGCGCCAGCAGCTCTTACCCCACCACTAGCGGGAGAGGATATGAGCAGTTCTTC	CASSSYPTTSGRGYEQFF
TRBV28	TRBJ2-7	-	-	TGTGCCAGCATAACAGGATCCTACGAGCAGTACTTC	CASITGSYEQYF
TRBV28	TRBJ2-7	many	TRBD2	TGTGCCAGCAGTTTGTGGGAGACTAGCCCGATGGGCTACGAGCAGTACTTC	CASSLWETSPMGYEQYF
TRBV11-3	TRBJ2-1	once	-	TGTGCCAGCAGCAAAAACCGGGGAGCCTACAATGAGCAGTTCTTC	CASSKNRGAYNEQFF
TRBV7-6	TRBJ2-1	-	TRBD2	TGTGCCAGCAGCCCCCGGACTAGCCGATTATACAATGAGCAGTTCTTC	CASSPRTSRLYNEQFF
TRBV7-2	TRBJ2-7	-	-	TGTGCCAGCAGCTTAGCCGGACAGTACGAGCAGTACTTC	CASSLAGQYEQYF
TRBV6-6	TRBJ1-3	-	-	TGTGCCAGCAGTTCATCGGGTACTGGAAACACCATATATTTT	CASSSSGTGNTIYF
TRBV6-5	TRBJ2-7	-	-	TGTGCCAGCAGTACGAGCTCGGGACTTACCTACGAGCAGTACTTC	CASSTSSGLTYEQYF
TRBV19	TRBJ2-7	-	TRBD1	TGTGCCAGTACCGCTGGACAGGGGGCCTACGAGCAGTACTTC	CASTAGQGAYEQYF
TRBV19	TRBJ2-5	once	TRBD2	TGTGCCAGCACCGCCCGGGGGAGGGAAGAGACCCAGTACTTC	CASTARGREETQYF
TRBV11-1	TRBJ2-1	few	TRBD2	TGTGCCAGCAGCTTAAGAGCGGGAGGGGGTCTCGATGAGCAGTTCTTC	CASSLRAGGGLDEQFF
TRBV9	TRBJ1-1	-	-	TGTGCCAGCAGCGTAGTGGCGGTGAACACTGAAGCTTTCTTT	CASSVVAVNTEAFF
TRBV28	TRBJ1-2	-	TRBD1	TGTGCCAGCAGTTCGACCGGGACAGGGAACTATGGCTACACCTTC	CASSSTGTGNYGYTF
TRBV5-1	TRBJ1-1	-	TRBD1	TGCGCCAGCAGCTTCAACAGGGGCACTGAAGCTTTCTTT	CASSFNRGTEAFF
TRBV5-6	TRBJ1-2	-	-	TGTGCCAGCAGCTCCAGGGGCGTCATATATGGCTACACCTTC	CASSSRGVIYGYTF
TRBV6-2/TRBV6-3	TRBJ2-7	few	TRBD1	TGTGCCAGCAGTTACTCAGACAGGGTTTACGAGCAGTACTTC	CASSYSDRVYEQYF
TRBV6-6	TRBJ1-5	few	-	TGTGCCAGCACTGCGGCAGCAATTAGCAATCAGCCCCAGCATTTT	CASTAAAISNQPQHF
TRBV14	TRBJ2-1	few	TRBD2	TGTGCCAGCAGCCGACGGACTAGCGGGAGTTTGAATGAGCAGTTCTTC	CASSRRTSGSLNEQFF
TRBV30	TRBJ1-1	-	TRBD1	TGTGCCTGGACTATTAACAGGGGGCTGGGTGAAGCTTTCTTT	CAWTINRGLGEAFF
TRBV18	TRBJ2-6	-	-	TGTGCCAGCTCAACCGAAGTAGGACAGTTCTCTGGGGCCAACGTCCTGACTTTC	CASSTEVGQFSGANVLTF
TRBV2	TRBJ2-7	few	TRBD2	TGTGCCAGCACGCGGGGGGGCTTCTACGAGCAGTACTTC	CASTRGGFYEQYF
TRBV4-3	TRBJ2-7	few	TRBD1	TGCGCCAGCAGCCAAGCCCGGACAGGGGTGTACGAGCAGTACTTC	CASSQARTGVYEQYF
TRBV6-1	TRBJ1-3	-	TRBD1	TGTGCCAGCAGTGAAAAGACAGGGGATGGAAACACCATATATTTT	CASSEKTGDGNTIYF
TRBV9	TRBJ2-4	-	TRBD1	TGTGCCAGCAGCGCAGATACAGGGGGTAGAGACAAAAACATTCAGTACTTC	CASSADTGGRDKNIQYF
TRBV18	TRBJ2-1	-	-	TGTGCCAGCTCACCCCCGAACACGGGCTACAATGAGCAGTTCTTC	CASSPPNTGYNEQFF
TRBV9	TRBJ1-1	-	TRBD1	TGTGCCAGCAGCGTAGGACAGGGGGCTTCTGAAGCTTTCTTT	CASSVGQGASEAFF
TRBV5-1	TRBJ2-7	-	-	TGCGCCAGCAGCCCCGGTTGGGGAGCCTACGAGCAGTACTTC	CASSPGWGAYEQYF
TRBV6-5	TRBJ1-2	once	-	TGTGCCGTTGGGGCAGGGGCCTATGGCTACACCTTC	CAVGAGAYGYTF
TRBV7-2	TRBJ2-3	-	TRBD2	TGTGCCAGCAGACCCGGGGGGGCAGACACAGATACGCAGTATTTT	CASRPGGADTDTQYF
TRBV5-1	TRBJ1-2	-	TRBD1	TGCGCCAGCAGCTTGGGCGGACAGGGGGCTAACTATGGCTACACCTTC	CASSLGGQGANYGYTF
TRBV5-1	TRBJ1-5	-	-	TGCGCCTCGCGGCCGGATAGCAATCAGCCCCAGCATTTT	CASRPDSNQPQHF
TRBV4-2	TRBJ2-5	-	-	TGTGCCAGCAGCCAAGGGGCTGAGCGGCAGACCCAGTACTTC	CASSQGAERQTQYF
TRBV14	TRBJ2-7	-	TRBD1	TGTGCCAGCAGCGACCTCCGGGACAGGGGAATGGGAGAGCAGTACTTC	CASSDLRDRGMGEQYF
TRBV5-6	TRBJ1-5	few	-	TGTGCCAGCAGCTTGAAGGGAGCTTTTGTGTGGGGATTCGATCAGCCCCAGCATTTT	CASSLKGAFVWGFDQPQHF
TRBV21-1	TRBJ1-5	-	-	TGTGCCAGCAGCCTCCGACAGGGGGATCAGCCCCAGCATTTT	CASSLRQGDQPQHF
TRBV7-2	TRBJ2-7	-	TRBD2	TGTGCCAGCAGCGTAGGGACTAGCGGGAGTTTTGCGCAGTACTTC	CASSVGTSGSFAQYF